The rows below give T cell receptor beta chains drawn from one sample of a study of regulatory T cells in long-lasting Graves disease. TCRdb called the multiplex PCR reads again in MiXCR, with one record for every CDR3 protein. The sample has some 250,000 distinct CDR3 sequences; more than 15% are singletons. The same specimen was also included in a second study, on T cells in Graves' hyperthyroidism and ophthalmopathy.

Sequencing was performed on peripheral blood mononuclear cells (PBMCs), taken at new diagnosis, from a patient treated with antithyroid drugs. These TCRs come from a woman in her 30s with Graves disease. The CDR3 runs from the conserved cysteine through the conserved F or W.

j_call v_call cdr3_aa
TRBJ2-1 TRBV29-1 CSAVGLANNEQFF
TRBJ2-3 TRBV7-2 CASSLQGTDTQYF
TRBJ1-5 TRBV4-2 CASSQEGHGTSNQPQHF
TRBJ2-3 TRBV20-1 CSAKTGSGTSGVYTQYF
TRBJ2-5 TRBV4-1 CASSQKGSGGLQETQYF
TRBJ2-6 TRBV19 CASRRHDRGAGANVLTF
TRBJ1-2 TRBV20-1 CSARDRDREGGYTF
TRBJ2-7 TRBV5-1 CASSLGTVYEQYF
TRBJ2-3 TRBV6-1 CASSVGLAGRDTQYF
TRBJ1-2 TRBV3-1 CASSPLNLYGYTF
TRBJ2-5 TRBV5-4 CASSLAREGGETQYF
TRBJ1-6 TRBV7-3 CASSREGDANSPLHF
TRBJ2-1 TRBV6-5 CASSNSDGNEQFF
TRBJ2-7 TRBV20-1 CSARQTGQGSYEQYF
TRBJ2-2 TRBV2 CASSIGLAGNTGELFF
TRBJ1-1 TRBV20-1 CSASGQGLNTEAFF
TRBJ2-2 TRBV19 CASSSSLFSGELFF
TRBJ1-4 TRBV3-1 CASSLHTRLRGGEKLFF
TRBJ2-5 TRBV7-3 CASSSGLAGEETQYF
TRBJ1-1 TRBV29-1 CSGRQGADTEAFF
TRBJ1-5 TRBV3-1 CASNTGDQPQHF
TRBJ1-1 TRBV7-8 CASTRGGTGGVNTEAFF
TRBJ1-5 TRBV3-1 CASSPSGSYSNQPQHF
TRBJ2-1 TRBV19 CASSINSANEQFF
TRBJ1-2 TRBV19 CASSGGRGGAAYGYTF
TRBJ1-6 TRBV6-1 CASSRDRGSYNSPLHF
TRBJ1-5 TRBV7-9 CASSDGTARNQPQHF
TRBJ2-4 TRBV28 CASSSPGQLAKNIQYF
TRBJ2-6 TRBV25-1 CASRRVGYSGANVLTF
TRBJ2-2 TRBV12-3/TRBV12-4 CASSLADRDGGELFF
TRBJ1-5 TRBV7-9 CASSLSGERQPQHF
TRBJ1-1 TRBV5-1 CASTEEATTEAFF
TRBJ2-7 TRBV7-9 CASSLGARGYEQYF
TRBJ2-7 TRBV6-1 CASSWTADYEQYF
TRBJ1-2 TRBV2 CASIQSVSYSNYGYTF
TRBJ1-1 TRBV6-1 CASGRGGQGTEAFF
TRBJ2-7 TRBV5-5 CASSLSGQGYEQYF
TRBJ1-2 TRBV29-1 CSVVSDNYGYTF
TRBJ1-5 TRBV6-1 CASSVGTISNQPQHF
TRBJ2-7 TRBV20-1 CSASSGLAGVEQYF
TRBJ2-5 TRBV7-2 CASSQLAGGETQYF
TRBJ1-6 TRBV5-1 CASETTGSDSPLHF
TRBJ2-7 TRBV12-3/TRBV12-4 CASSLAGTFSYEQYF
TRBJ2-7 TRBV9 CASTRTGSSYEQYF
TRBJ2-7 TRBV18 CASSRDRGDEQYF
TRBJ2-2 TRBV2 CASSGFGVLNTGELFF
TRBJ1-6 TRBV20-1 CSARELKRRVYNSPLHF
TRBJ2-7 TRBV5-1 CASSLGGLRASYEQYF
TRBJ1-5 TRBV20-1 CSAGTGLDQPQHF
TRBJ1-4 TRBV20-1 CSALPPRQGSEKLFF
TRBJ2-7 TRBV11-2 CASSFAWGEPYEQYF
TRBJ2-5 TRBV7-8 CASSAHLAGGPETQYF
TRBJ1-5 TRBV4-1 CASSQHKQGSQPQHF